The 11 T cell receptor beta chains reported below all come from one sample, sequenced in a study of shared clonotypes between healthy human individuals. The data were produced by immunoSEQ multiplex PCR, yet TCRdb's version contains in-frame clones alone and is incomplete. The table records about 960,000 clones, 76% of them present only once. Sequencing used memory CD4+ T cells sorted from blood. Documented subset: CD45RA-negative fraction. These receptors came from a man in his late teens or twenties in good health.

Only a few counts were recorded for this clone. This rearrangement joins TRBV10-3 to TRBJ1-1, with D unclear. Germline V gene lookup returns CDR1 ENHRY and CDR2 SYGVKD. Trimming took 0 bases from V and 5 from J, leaving 10 bases between them. The CDR3 is made up of 14 amino acids. This chain's CDR3 is CAISESGRTTEAFF. In DNA form, the CDR3 reads TGTGCCATCAGTGAGTCGGGGAGAACGACTGAAGCTTTCTTT.

V is TRBV11-3 and J is TRBJ2-1, with a weak D call TRBD2 (5 bases). Germline lookup yields CDR1 SGHNT and CDR2 YENEEA. The CDR3 extends over 14 amino acids. V lost 5 bases to trimming and J lost 8 bases, with 16 bases between them. This chain's CDR3 is CASSPRDVGYEQFF. DNA for the CDR3: TGTGCCAGCAGCCCGAGGGATGTTGGTTATGAGCAGTTCTTC.

This clone has a handful of counts. The chain joins TRBV9 to TRBJ1-1, with 9 bases identical to TRBD1. The V gene's germline CDR1 is SGDLS and CDR2 YYNGEE. The CDR3 extends over 16 amino acids. After removal of 4 bases from V and 6 bases from J, the junction contained 13 bases not matched to a gene. This CDR3 reads CASSPLDGQGRSEAFF. In DNA, the CDR3 is TGTGCCAGCAGCCCGCTCGATGGACAGGGGAGGTCTGAAGCTTTCTTT.

This clone was detected a few times. This chain joins TRBV4-2 and TRBJ1-3, with D maybe TRBD1 (6 bases). V lost 4 bases, J lost 6 bases, and 16 bases lay in between. CDR1 LGHNA and CDR2 YNFKEQ come from the germline V gene. CDR3 length equals 15 residues. CDR3 nucleotide sequence: TGTGCCAGCAGCCGCGTAGGGGGGGTGGAAAACACCATATATTTT. Its protein product is CASSRVGGVENTIYF.

This sequence joins TRBV5-1 and TRBJ2-3; D remains unclear. Deletions cut 0 bases from V and 4 bases from J, with 12 bases between. Per the germline V gene, CDR1 is SGHRS and CDR2 is YFSETQ. This CDR3 is built from 15 residues. CDR3 region: CASSLEGKPPDTQYF. CDR3 DNA sequence: TGCGCCAGCAGCTTGGAAGGGAAGCCCCCAGATACGCAGTATTTT.

In this sample, this clone turned up once. This chain connects TRBV28 to TRBJ2-7, with D possibly matching TRBD2 (6 bases). The germline V and J ends were trimmed by 2 bases and 9 bases, with 14 bases remaining between them. Germline values: CDR1 MDHEN, CDR2 SYDVKM. CDR3 size: 13 residues. CDR3 region: CASSLRAEEGQYF. CDR3 coding DNA: TGTGCCAGCAGTTTAAGGGCTGAGGAGGGGCAGTACTTC.

This chain uses TRBV18 with TRBJ1-1; no clear D gene. The CDR3 totals 13 residues. Deletions cut 4 bases from V and 6 bases from J, with 12 bases between. Germline V gives CDR1 KGHSH, CDR2 LQKENI. CDR3 nucleotides: TGTGCCAGCTCACTAGAGTGGTCCGCTGAAGCTTTCTTT. This sequence encodes CASSLEWSAEAFF.

The rearrangement uses TRBV5-1 and TRBJ1-3, with D unresolved. The CDR3 is 14 amino acids. V gave up 4 bases and J gave up 1 base, with 9 bases separating them. CDR1 SGHRS and CDR2 YFSETQ come from the germline V gene. CDR3: CASSPEGSGNTIYF. Written as DNA, the CDR3 is TGCGCCAGCAGCCCTGAAGGGTCTGGAAACACCATATATTTT.

The V gene is TRBV10-3, the J gene TRBJ1-3; possible D gene TRBD1, 6 bases. CDR1 and CDR2 from the germline V gene are ENHRY and SYGVKD. This CDR3 is built from 13 residues. With 9 bases removed from V and 2 bases from J, the gap between germline ends came to 11 bases. The CDR3 protein is CAIKQGTGNTIYF. DNA for the CDR3: TGTGCCATAAAACAGGGTACTGGAAACACCATATATTTT.

The V gene is TRBV7-2, the J gene TRBJ2-7, with TRBD2 identical over 13 bases. CDR3 length: 14 residues. V was pared by 3 bases and J by 5 bases, with 1 base of the junction left unmatched. Germline CDR1 reads SGHTA; CDR2 reads FQGNSA. The CDR3 coding sequence is TGTGCCAGCAGCTTCGGACTAGCGGGAGACGAGCAGTACTTC. Translation: CASSFGLAGDEQYF.

This clone was counted between two and nine times. This chain uses TRBV5-1 with TRBJ2-5; the D gene is possibly TRBD2 (6 bases). Trimming left V 4 bases short and J 5 bases short, with 18 bases between. The length of the CDR3 is 15 residues. Looked up from germline, CDR1 is SGHRS and CDR2 is YFSETQ. The CDR3 DNA follows: TGCGCCAGCAGCGGCGGGATGGGGCTCATGGAGACCCAGTACTTC. It specifies CASSGGMGLMETQYF.